The T cell receptor beta chain described here comes from a study of cytomegalovirus exposure and HLA in healthy donors (dated by TCRdb to the late 2010s). Study-wide context: An earlier analysis of some 550 of the donors reported about 250 Gb of sequence data and about 100 million unique TCR beta sequences from about 200 million T cells. Approximately 300 gigabases of sequencing data and 75 million to 85 million unique TCR sequences made up an early release that covered approximately 620 HLA-typed donors. Of the 350 to 450 genotyped donors, about 80% fell in the genetic ancestry cluster associated with self-reported Caucasian donors. The study was designed to test whether signatures of past pathogen exposure could be identified by cataloging public T cell receptors. The study used immunosequencing to profile the T cell repertoires of about 670 subjects and linked those repertoires to cytomegalovirus serostatus. Besides the first cohort of roughly 660 subjects, a separate validation cohort made up of 120 different subjects was used. The study combined high-throughput TCR immunosequencing, statistical association of individual TCRs with disease status, and machine learning to predict cytomegalovirus infection status. To study patterns of TCR occurrence, a later analysis re-analyzed previously published TCR beta repertoires from 666 donors and added high-resolution HLA genotyping. In the later analysis, no new phenotypic data were used to find candidate immune exposures; instead, reliance was placed on TCR beta sequences and their occurrence across donors. An earlier analysis of approximately 500 of the donors applied high-throughput TCR beta sequencing to assess whether each TCR beta V gene segment acted as functional or pseudogenic. Donor age, sex, ethnicity and CMV serostatus were collected together with the repertoire data. In a later genetic analysis, genome-wide SNP genotypes for about three fifths of the 666 donors were used, and that subset was treated as a discovery cohort. All discovery cohort repertoires had been generated using a single sequencing platform. HLA typing covered class I and class II loci at four-digit resolution. Typing coverage differed by locus: A, B, C, DRB1 and DQB1 were typed in about 620-640 donors, DQA1 in roughly 500, DPA1 in 606, and DPB1 in around 440. About five DR-DQ haplotypes were treated as single units for association and clustering because of strong linkage in the cohort. Among some 400 genotyped donors of the cohort, an average of approximately 220,000 unique TCR beta nucleotide sequences was sequenced per donor, of which 15% to 20% were non-productive.

The CDR3 holds 16 amino acids from the cysteine to the phenylalanine. Only the CDR3 portion is preserved as DNA: 48 bases, with reading frame beginning at the first base. Via the germline V gene, CDR1 is MDHEN and CDR2 SYDVKM. The junction shows trimming of 6 bases on V and 0 bases on J, and the gene matches do not reach 7 bases of it. The cohort comprised several hundred healthy bone marrow donors. At the time of sampling, all cohort members were nominally healthy, though unrecorded immune exposures were likely present. The donor was CMV seronegative and was included in the group of 352 seronegative cohort members. A peripheral blood sample was collected from each donor, and TCR beta sequencing was performed on peripheral blood mononuclear cells. The Qiagen DNeasy Blood Extraction Kit was used to extract genomic DNA from the blood cell samples. Library construction relied on the immunoSEQ multiplex PCR assay. For the multiplex PCR, a mixture combining 60 forward primers for TCR Vbeta segments and 13 reverse primers for TCR Jbeta segments was used. The CDR3 region of rearranged TCR beta genes was amplified from genomic DNA with a multiplex PCR assay. The amplified TCR beta libraries were sequenced on the Illumina HiSeq System as 87-base-pair reads. The paper's processing steps were these. A later analysis tallied roughly 80 million unique TCR beta chains across the 666 repertoires, and about 12 million of those chains were shared by two or more donors. A nearest-neighbor algorithm error-corrected the raw reads and collapsed the reads into unique sequences, merging closely related sequences to remove PCR and sequencing errors. CDR3 sequences were aligned to IMGT reference sequences to assign V, D and J gene segments. For a sequence to be retained, a match of at least six nucleotides was required to both a V gene segment and a J gene segment. Rearrangements were classified as productive when the CDR3 lacked stop codons and remained in frame with V and J, and all other rearrangements were classified as non-productive. CDR3 was defined according to IMGT convention as the region running from the second conserved V-encoded cysteine to the conserved J-encoded phenylalanine. The earlier analysis of 450 to 750 of the donors excluded any sequence lacking an unambiguous match to a single V gene segment. An earlier analysis of several hundred of the donors classified V segments as functional when productive rearrangements were above 56.7% and as segregating when the standard deviation between donors was above 5%. A statistical classification framework was developed to diagnose cytomegalovirus status using the catalog of TCR beta chain sequences. In a later analysis, TCR nucleotide sequences were compared against IMGT/GENE-DB human TR gene sequences so that V and J genes could be assigned. A later analysis assigned CDR3 sequences and most-parsimonious VDJ recombination scenarios with the TCRdist pipeline. In a later analysis, each TCR beta chain was defined by its CDR3 amino acid sequence together with its V-gene family, and reads lacking a unique V-gene family were excluded. In a later analysis, several hundred highly shared, low-generation-probability nucleotide sequences were removed to address suspected cross-contamination and a sequencing artifact. A later analysis calculated a clonal expansion index for each public chain from normalized within-repertoire ranks of inferred template counts. Generation probabilities in a later analysis came from a VDJ recombination model fitted to out-of-frame rearrangements, and those results were checked against IGoR. Hypergeometric tests were used in a later analysis to score TCR-TCR, TCR-HLA and TCR-CMV co-occurrence, with a repertoire-size bias correction applied to the TCR pairs. A later analysis estimated false discovery rates by permuting HLA or CMV assignments 20 times. In a later analysis, co-occurring TCRs were grouped with DBSCAN, and TCRdist sequence similarity was added when clustering was performed within HLA-allele-positive subsets. For co-occurrence clustering, repertoires with fewer than 30,000 or more than 120,000 public chains were excluded, along with four or five repertoires with anomalous nucleotide sharing. What TCRdb holds here is the immuneACCESS table cut down to in-frame rearrangements. Part of the clones is not present; checked against another copy, under half of the missing clones reflect an unresolved V gene, and the others are unexplained. The DNA gave D and trimming, while V, J and clone size come from that table. This sample has about 140,000 clones in its table, and roughly 74% of those were observed once. The biggest ten clones account for approximately 3.2% of the sample.

With regard to this clone: Its target antigen remains unknown. No base-level quality is on record; no much larger clone is a single base apart.

Overall study outcomes, separate from this receptor: A later analysis reported that several top co-occurrence clusters appeared linked to parvovirus B19, influenza, CMV and Epstein-Barr virus. Linkage disequilibrium might explain the correlated functional status among segregating V segments, but an unknown experimental factor could not be excluded. It was suggested by the authors that the approach could potentially be generalized to other disease states and immunological phenotypes. Because counts were too low, under 20 rarely observed V segments, including chromosome 9 orphons, were left out of the earlier analysis of 500 to 750 of the donors. A further reported finding was that TCR beta sequences accurately predicted the HLA-A and HLA-B alleles for most subjects in the first cohort. An association between a missense DCLRE1C variant and V-gene and J-gene trimming of TCR beta chains was found in a later genetic analysis and replicated in an independent cohort. In a later analysis, TCR association rates were found to vary across HLA loci, with the most associated TCRs seen for DRB1 alleles and the fewest for HLA-C alleles. Some IMGT-functional V segments, including TRBV6-2 and TRBV6-3, could not be told apart with the 87-base-pair reads, so those segments were excluded. The presence/absence analyses assumed that sequencing depth was roughly uniform across donors, and that assumption may not be true. In the study, 164 TCR beta chains were listed as associated with cytomegalovirus. Cytomegalovirus status was reported to be diagnosed by the classifier with high specificity and sensitivity in both the original and validation cohorts. In vitro tests confirmed that a few of the cytomegalovirus-associated TCR beta chains recognize cytomegalovirus antigens. Compared with equally common non-associated chains, HLA-associated TCR beta chains in a later analysis were more clonally expanded and had lower generation probabilities. In this cohort, only TCR beta chains were sequenced, and detectable features were limited by the absence of alpha or paired-chain data. In a later analysis, 16,951 TCR beta sequences were associated with specific HLA alleles at a false discovery rate of 0.05. When HLA alleles, especially DR and DQ, strongly co-occurred, attributing TCR associations to individual alleles was difficult. In an earlier analysis of more than 500 of the donors, most TCR beta V segments appeared in productive rearrangements about 87% or about 30% of the time, broadly matching IMGT annotations. Because some donors lacked HLA typing at each locus, the association tests relied only on the typed subset. A later analysis found that most CMV-associated TCR beta chains appeared HLA-restricted, with HLA associations seemingly driven largely by CMV exposure. A later genetic analysis reported fewer N-insertions in productive TCRs among donors in an Asian-associated ancestry cluster than the roughly 700-donor mean. A cluster of highly shared sequence variants was judged likely to be a technical artifact of the sequencing pipeline. Most TCR sequences were observed very rarely across donors, whereas some public TCRs were present in many individuals. For the cohort, immune exposure information was limited to CMV serostatus.

This sequence was found in a man aged 40-55 years in good health and CMV-seronegative. Rearrangement joined TRBV28 to TRBJ1-5; 8 of the junction bases match TRBD1. Sequencing was done on a sample of PBMCs. The CDR3 reads as follows: CASSLTDRASNQPQHF. The nucleotides read TGTGCCAGCAGCCTGACGGACAGGGCTAGCAATCAGCCCCAGCATTTT.